This TCR beta chain originates from a study of CD8 T cells in Susac syndrome. Study as a whole: Patients with Susac syndrome, at blood draw, were therapy-naive, on corticosteroids, or on intravenous immunoglobulin alone.

Trimming took 4 bases from V and 3 from J, leaving 15 bases between them. The CDR3 runs 15 residues. Germline values: CDR1 SGHAT, CDR2 FQNNGV. FACS enriched CD8+ TEMRA cells, while bulk CD8+ and CD4+ were negatively isolated. Random-hexamer reverse transcription was applied to roughly 0.5 to 1 ug RNA. The method of amplification for TCR beta CDR3 was immunoSEQ multiplex PCR, covering 54 Vbeta and 13 Jbeta. TCRdb fed the immunoSEQ multiplex PCR reads into MiXCR, producing one record per CDR3 protein. The sample contains tens of thousands of distinct CDR3 sequences, roughly 94% of which appear only once.

The genes are TRBV11-2 and TRBJ1-1, with D tentatively TRBD1 (5 bases). The receptor was isolated from a human donor with Susac syndrome. Material: CD4+ T cells from PBMCs. CDR3 DNA: TGTGCCAGCAGCTCGATGAGGGGTAGGGACACTGAAGCTTTCTTT. Protein sequence: CASSSMRGRDTEAFF.